These T cell receptor beta chains were read from a single sample in a study of T-cell memory formation after mild COVID-19. Each CDR3 protein is one row after TCRdb ran MiXCR on the 5' RACE reads. This sample has roughly 500,000 distinct CDR3 sequences, with about a fifth found just once. Material for sequencing was PBMCs or a T cell subset sorted from them (not recorded which). The source of these receptors is an adult woman who had mild COVID-19 (a few samples of this study predate the infection). Cell type and time point are not known. Each CDR3 is given without its conserved first and last residue. Clone size, where shown, is once, few, many, or a class for clones that have expanded.

size | V | CDR3
few | TRBV5-1 | ASRTGTVATYEQY
NA | TRBV19 | ASTDSGRTEAF
NA | TRBV21-1 | ASSKGGPEQF
NA | TRBV24-1 | ATRSTDTQY
NA | TRBV10-3 | ANGELAGTQETQY
few | TRBV4-2 | ASSQAWTSEYEQY
few | TRBV5-1 | ASSSGTGVSGELF
NA | TRBV5-1 | ASSLDPLIGGYT
few | TRBV10-3 | AISESPSGKGNEQF
few | TRBV6-5 | ASSSGGRREQY
NA | TRBV29-1 | SVAGASGEETQY
once | TRBV6-5 | ASSYARAGATGELF
NA | TRBV7-9 | AGKNSGRETQY
NA | TRBV18 | ASSPPDKWPYEQY
NA | TRBV6-5 | ASSYSGSGTTQETQY
many | TRBV10-2 | ASSPLGSYEQY
NA | TRBV9 | ASSVEEDNEQF
NA | TRBV29-1 | SVNGGFLYEQY
NA | TRBV24-1 | ATTKRSNEQF
NA | TRBV5-1 | ASHKGGQGAREQY
NA | TRBV7-4 | ASSLDPDRGSTYEQY
NA | TRBV6-6 | ASSPGEVPDTQY
NA | TRBV5-6 | ASTPQSGVSPLH
NA | TRBV5-6 | ASSLEGRGETQY
few | TRBV7-9 | ASSPTGTSGIYHEQF
NA | TRBV7-8 | ASSLAPRQAGYEQY
NA | TRBV5-1 | ASSLALAGGPQETQY
NA | TRBV14 | ASSQEGIQGGTEAF